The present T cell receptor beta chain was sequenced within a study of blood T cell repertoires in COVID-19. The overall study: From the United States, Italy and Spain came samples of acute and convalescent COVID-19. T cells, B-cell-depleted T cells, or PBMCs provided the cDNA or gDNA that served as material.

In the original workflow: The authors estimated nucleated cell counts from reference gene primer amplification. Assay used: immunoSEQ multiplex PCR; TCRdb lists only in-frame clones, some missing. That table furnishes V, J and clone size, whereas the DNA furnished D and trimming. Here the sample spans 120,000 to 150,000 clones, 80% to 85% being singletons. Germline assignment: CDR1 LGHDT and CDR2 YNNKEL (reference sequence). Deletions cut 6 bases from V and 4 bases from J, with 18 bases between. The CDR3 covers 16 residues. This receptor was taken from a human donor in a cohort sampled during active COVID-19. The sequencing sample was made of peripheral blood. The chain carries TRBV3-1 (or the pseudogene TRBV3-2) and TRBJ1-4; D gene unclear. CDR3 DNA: TGTGCCAGCAGTCCCATACGCGGAATCGTTAATGAAAAACTGTTTTTT. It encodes CASSPIRGIVNEKLFF.